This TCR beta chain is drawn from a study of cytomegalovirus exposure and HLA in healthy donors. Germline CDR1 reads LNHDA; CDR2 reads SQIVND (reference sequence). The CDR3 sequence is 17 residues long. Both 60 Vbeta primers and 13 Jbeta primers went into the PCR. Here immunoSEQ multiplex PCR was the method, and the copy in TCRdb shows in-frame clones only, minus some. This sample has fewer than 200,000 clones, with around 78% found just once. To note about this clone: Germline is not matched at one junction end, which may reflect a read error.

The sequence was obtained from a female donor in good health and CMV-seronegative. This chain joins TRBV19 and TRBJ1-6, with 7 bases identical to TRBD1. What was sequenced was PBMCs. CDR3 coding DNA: TGTGCCAGTAGTATTACGCTCGGGGGAGGACAGGCCCTGTCGGAAACCTTT. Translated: CASSITLGGGQALSETF.